The 20 T cell receptor beta chains below come from one sample, sequenced in a study of identical twins. TCRdb re-called the 5' RACE reads through MiXCR, storing one row per CDR3 protein. The sample yields approximately 500,000 distinct CDR3 sequences, 12% to 15% seen once. The same data also went into a second study, on yellow fever vaccine responses in identical twins.

The sequencing sample was made of CD4+ T cells sorted from blood. These TCRs come from a woman younger than 30 in good health.

This clonotype was counted many times. The V call is TRBV3-1, the J call TRBJ2-3; D unresolved. CDR3 length: 14 residues. The germline V gene encodes CDR1 LGHDT and CDR2 YNNKEL (reference sequence). Trimming stripped 5 bases from V and 4 bases from J, with 13 bases between. DNA for the CDR3: TGTGCCAGCAGCTTCCGGCGGCTTTCAGATACGCAGTATTTT. It specifies CASSFRRLSDTQYF.

The chain couples TRBV7-9 to TRBJ1-6; 9 bases are shared with TRBD1. J lost 10 bases, V lost 1 base, and 5 bases had no gene match. Germline values: CDR1 SEHNR, CDR2 FQNEAQ (reference sequence). This CDR3 is built from 15 residues. The CDR3 loop is CASSLGDREGSPLHF. Here the CDR3 DNA reads TGTGCCAGCAGCTTAGGGGACAGGGAAGGATCACCCCTCCACTTT.

This clonotype was observed a few times. The chain recombines TRBV28 with TRBJ2-2; 11 bases fit TRBD2. The V and J ends lost 5 bases and 1 base, in that order; junction bases with no gene match: 9. Germline V lookup: CDR1 MDHEN, CDR2 SYDVKM. This CDR3 comprises 18 residues. CDR3 in amino acids: CASSHPGLAEMNTGELFF. CDR3 DNA sequence: TGTGCCAGCAGTCATCCGGGACTAGCGGAGATGAACACCGGGGAGCTGTTTTTT.

The CDR3, as DNA: TGCGCCAGTGACTCGACTAGCGGGCAGACCGGGGAGCTGTTTTTT. This gives the protein CASDSTSGQTGELFF. The chain joins TRBV5-1 to TRBJ2-2, with 10 bases lining up with TRBD2. Losses at the gene ends were 8 bases for V and 5 bases for J; bases not matched to a gene: 9. Germline-derived CDR1 and CDR2 are SGHRS and YFSETQ. This CDR3 contains 15 residues.

The chain joins TRBV11-1 to TRBJ2-7; tentatively, D is TRBD2 (5 bases). Germline CDR1 reads SGHAT; CDR2 reads FQDESV (reference sequence). This CDR3 is 18 amino acids long. The V and J ends lost 2 bases and 0 bases respectively, with 20 bases between them. The CDR3 nucleotides read TGTGCCAGCAGCTTACAGATCGGACTGACATTTAGCTCCTACGAGCAGTACTTC. It codes for CASSLQIGLTFSSYEQYF. The whole variable domain, remainder taken from reference TRBV11-1 and TRBJ2-7, is EAEVAQSPRYKITEKSQAVAFWCDPISGHATLYWYRQILGQGPELLVQFQDESVVDDSQLPKDRFSAERLKGVDSTLKIQPAELGDSAMYLCASSLQIGLTFSSYEQYFGPGTRLTVT.

The chain combines TRBV27 with TRBJ2-1, with D uncertain. From germline, CDR1 is MNHEY and CDR2 SMNVEV (reference sequence). This CDR3 is built from 14 residues. V was clipped by 6 bases and J by 7 bases, with 16 bases between them. The CDR3 here is CASRNVEYVNEQFF. In nucleotides, the CDR3 is TGTGCCAGCAGGAACGTGGAGTATGTAAATGAGCAGTTCTTC.

The chain is built from TRBV20-1 and TRBJ2-4; D ambiguous. CDR1 DFQATT and CDR2 SNEGSKA come from the germline V gene (reference sequence). The length of the CDR3 is 10 residues. V gave up 6 bases and J gave up 11 bases, with 11 bases separating them. The CDR3 loop is CSARSSVQYF. CDR3 coding DNA: TGCAGTGCCCGCTCTTCTGTTCAGTACTTC.

The chain combines TRBV27 with TRBJ2-2, with D perhaps TRBD1 (6 bases). V lost 5 bases and J lost 4, with 11 bases in between. From germline, CDR1 is MNHEY and CDR2 SMNVEV (reference sequence). The CDR3 has 14 amino acids. The CDR3 loop is CASSPRGGTGELFF. As DNA, the CDR3 is TGTGCCAGCAGTCCCAGGGGCGGCACCGGGGAGCTGTTTTTT.

The chain's CDR3 is CASSSSVSGRTHEQFF. In DNA form, the CDR3 reads TGTGCCAGCAGCTCCTCCGTTAGCGGGAGGACTCATGAGCAGTTCTTC. The chain has TRBV11-2 and TRBJ2-1; 10 nucleotides agree with TRBD2. Germline CDR1 SGHAT, CDR2 FQNNGV. The CDR3 has 16 residues. V lost 4 bases to trimming and J lost 8 bases; unmatched junction nucleotides: 11. The variable domain in full, completed from reference TRBV11-2 and TRBJ2-1, reads EAGVAQSPRYKIIEKRQSVAFWCNPISGHATLYWYQQILGQGPKLLIQFQNNGVVDDSQLPKDRFSAERLKGVDSTLKIQPAKLEDSAVYLCASSSSVSGRTHEQFFGPGTRLTVL.

This clonotype was seen a handful of times. The chain recombines TRBV4-1 with TRBJ2-3; 13 bases fit TRBD2. J lost 7 bases, V lost 8 bases, and 12 bases had no gene match. CDR1 MGHRA and CDR2 YSYEKL come from the germline V gene. This CDR3 region has 16 residues. CDR3 amino acids: CASGGGLAGIGNTQYF. CDR3 sequence (DNA): TGCGCCAGCGGGGGGGGACTAGCGGGGATCGGTAATACGCAGTATTTT.

In its sample, this clonotype was seen many times. The CDR3 loop reads CASSSRTSGTSEQYF. DNA of the CDR3: TGTGCCAGCAGCAGTCGGACTAGCGGGACTTCCGAGCAGTACTTC. This chain joins TRBV12-3 or TRBV12-4 and TRBJ2-7; 12 nucleotides match TRBD2. Losses at the gene ends were 6 bases for V and 6 bases for J; bases not matched to a gene: 9. The CDR3 is 15 amino acids.

The chain combines TRBV15 with TRBJ2-2; no firm D call. The CDR3 loop spans 17 amino acids. Trimming left V 1 base short and J 0 bases short, with 12 bases between. Germline V gene sequence: CDR1 LNHNV, CDR2 YYDKDF (reference sequence). Here the CDR3 reads CATSRVPDTANTGELFF. DNA of the CDR3: TGTGCCACCAGCAGAGTACCCGACACCGCGAACACCGGGGAGCTGTTTTTT.

This clonotype was seen a handful of times. This sequence joins TRBV19 and TRBJ2-7, with 7 bases identical to TRBD1. The germline gives CDR1 LNHDA, CDR2 SQIVND (reference sequence). The CDR3 length is 15 residues. The V gene end was trimmed by 7 bases and the J gene end by 7 bases; junction bases not matched to a gene: 16. In DNA, the CDR3 is TGTGCCAGTACCCTGAGGCCCAGGGGGTTTGGTGAGCAGTACTTC. Amino acids: CASTLRPRGFGEQYF.

This clonotype came up a few times. The chain carries TRBV5-1 and TRBJ2-5; 8 bases are shared with TRBD1. Germline CDR1 and CDR2: SGHRS and YFSETQ. V trimming: 2 bases; J trimming: 1 base; junction bases outside the gene matches: 4. The CDR3 length is 15 residues. This CDR3 is CASSLSDRVQETQYF. In DNA, the CDR3 is TGCGCCAGCAGCTTATCGGACAGGGTCCAAGAGACCCAGTACTTC.

The chain joins TRBV3-1 to TRBJ2-6, with 10 bases fitting TRBD1. The CDR3 contains 12 residues. Germline CDR1 reads LGHDT; CDR2 reads YNNKEL (reference sequence). Trimming took 8 bases from V and 15 from J; bases not matched to a gene: 7. The DNA of the CDR3 is TGTGCCAGCGGACAGGGGGTCCCCCCCCTGACTTTC. The encoded protein is CASGQGVPPLTF.

The J gene is TRBJ2-3, the V gene TRBV10-1; tentative D call: TRBD2 (6 bases). The CDR3 sequence is 16 residues long. Trimming took 3 bases from V and 8 from J, leaving 21 bases between them. Germline V lookup: CDR1 WNHNN, CDR2 SYGVQD (reference sequence). The CDR3 DNA sequence: TGCGCCAGCAGTGACGGGGGAACCTTTGGTTCGGGTACGCAGTATTTT. Protein sequence: CASSDGGTFGSGTQYF.

This clonotype was seen a few times. The chain combines TRBV5-1 with TRBJ2-1; D is unclear. This CDR3 is 15 amino acids long. V gave up 0 bases and J gave up 4 bases, with 11 bases separating them. Per germline, CDR1 SGHRS and CDR2 YFSETQ. CDR3 in DNA: TGCGCCAGCAGCTTGGGGGGTTTAGGGTACAATGAGCAGTTCTTC. Protein: CASSLGGLGYNEQFF. Supplemented by reference TRBV5-1 and TRBJ2-1, the full variable domain reads KAGVTQTPRYLIKTRGQQVTLSCSPISGHRSVSWYQQTPGQGLQFLFEYFSETQRNKGNFPGRFSGRQFSNSRSEMNVSTLELGDSALYLCASSLGGLGYNEQFFGPGTRLTVL.

This clonotype was picked up a small number of times. This chain links TRBV20-1 with TRBJ2-3; 10 bases line up with TRBD2. The CDR3 extends over 17 amino acids. V trimming: 3 bases; J trimming: 2 bases; junction bases outside the gene matches: 11. Germline V gives CDR1 DFQATT, CDR2 SNEGSKA (reference sequence). CDR3 region: CSASQAGGPLPTDTQYF. In DNA form, the CDR3 reads TGCAGTGCTAGCCAAGCGGGAGGGCCCCTACCCACAGATACGCAGTATTTT.

V usage is TRBV11-2 and J usage is TRBJ2-1; 8 bases fit TRBD2. Looked up from germline, CDR1 is SGHAT and CDR2 is FQNNGV. The length of the CDR3 is 15 residues. V gave up 5 bases and J gave up 5 bases; unmatched junction bases: 8. CDR3 in amino acids: CASSPRGGLNNEQFF. For the CDR3, the DNA is TGTGCCAGCAGCCCCCGCGGGGGGCTAAACAATGAGCAGTTCTTC.

CDR3 DNA sequence: TGTGCCAGCACCCCAGGGCGGTTTAATGAAAAACTGTTTTTT. This encodes CASTPGRFNEKLFF. The chain joins TRBV28 to TRBJ1-4; D is perhaps TRBD1 (5 bases). The germline CDR1 and CDR2 sequences are MDHEN and SYDVKM. This CDR3 has 14 amino acids. V was trimmed by 7 bases and J by 4 bases, leaving 13 bases between them. Drawing the rest from reference TRBV28 and TRBJ1-4, the complete variable domain is DVKVTQSSRYLVKRTGEKVFLECVQDMDHENMFWYRQDPGLGLRLIYFSYDVKMKEKGDIPEGYSVSREKKERFSLILESASTNQTSMYLCASTPGRFNEKLFFGSGTQLSVL.